Below, one TCR beta chain is given with its context. Its matching antigen is unknown. TCRdb keeps only in-frame clones here, not all; method: immunoSEQ multiplex PCR. This table has 110,000 to 150,000 clones, 80% to 90% appearing once. The ends were cut back, 0 bases at V and 7 bases at J, with 13 bases in the middle. The CDR3 runs 14 residues. The germline CDR1 and CDR2 sequences are SGHTS and YDEGEE. This record comes from a study of T cell responses to AZD1222 COVID-19 vaccine. Study as a whole: Doses given second, at about 4 or about 12 weeks, were pooled. Study observations and caveats: White British ancestry dominated among donors, who included more females, and clonal diversity was possibly underestimated. Repertoire collection took place solely once the T cell response had peaked.

This TCR derives from an adult in good health. The chain is built from TRBV5-8 and TRBJ2-5; no firm D call. Sequencing used peripheral blood, obtained on day 0 of AZD1222 vaccination. CDR3 in amino acids: CASSLVGFRGTQYF. CDR3 coding DNA: TGTGCCAGCAGCTTGGTAGGGTTCCGAGGGACCCAGTACTTC.